A selection of T cell receptor beta chains follows, all from one sample in a study of blood T cells in healthy people across ages. TCRdb re-called the 5' RACE reads with MiXCR, one entry per CDR3 protein. The table records about 1,500,000 distinct CDR3 sequences, 42% of them present only once. The sample taken for sequencing was blood. The receptors were sampled from a woman aged 18-35 years in good health. CDR3s include the opening cysteine and the closing phenylalanine or tryptophan. Fields, in order: V gene, J gene, CDR3 length, D gene, CDR3 protein. A D gene is named only where the DNA matches it firmly.

v_gene: TRBV7-8; j_gene: TRBJ1-1; len: 13; d_gene: NA; CDR3aa: CATRGGTGRRVFF
v_gene: TRBV6-2/TRBV6-3; j_gene: TRBJ2-1; len: 15; d_gene: TRBD2; CDR3aa: CASSNLAGGYDEQFF
v_gene: TRBV10-3; j_gene: TRBJ2-7; len: 13; d_gene: NA; CDR3aa: CAISETGTYEQYF
v_gene: TRBV3-1; j_gene: TRBJ2-5; len: 16; d_gene: TRBD1; CDR3aa: CASRPPGQGAKETQYF
v_gene: TRBV18; j_gene: TRBJ1-2; len: 17; d_gene: NA; CDR3aa: CASSPPRKGSGEDGYTF
v_gene: TRBV4-2; j_gene: TRBJ2-1; len: 14; d_gene: TRBD2; CDR3aa: CASRLAGGGNEQFF
v_gene: TRBV2; j_gene: TRBJ2-3; len: 14; d_gene: NA; CDR3aa: CASSDGLIGDPQYF
v_gene: TRBV20-1; j_gene: TRBJ1-1; len: 13; d_gene: NA; CDR3aa: CSASEGPGTEAFF
v_gene: TRBV9; j_gene: TRBJ2-3; len: 14; d_gene: NA; CDR3aa: CASSITFTTDTQYF
v_gene: TRBV3-1; j_gene: TRBJ2-1; len: 15; d_gene: NA; CDR3aa: CASSQGGGLANEQFF
v_gene: TRBV27; j_gene: TRBJ1-1; len: 14; d_gene: NA; CDR3aa: CASSLSVVNTEAFF
v_gene: TRBV6-2/TRBV6-3; j_gene: TRBJ2-3; len: 15; d_gene: NA; CDR3aa: CASLSRLVHADTQYF
v_gene: TRBV7-9; j_gene: NA; len: 15; d_gene: NA; CDR3aa: CASSFSSSSYNGQYF
v_gene: TRBV24-1; j_gene: TRBJ2-3; len: 14; d_gene: NA; CDR3aa: CATSRGDHRDTQYF
v_gene: TRBV2; j_gene: TRBJ2-1; len: 15; d_gene: TRBD2; CDR3aa: CASKRGLAGDHEQFF
v_gene: TRBV15; j_gene: TRBJ2-7; len: 16; d_gene: TRBD1; CDR3aa: CATSRATTGVRYEQYF
v_gene: TRBV7-9; j_gene: TRBJ2-1; len: 19; d_gene: TRBD2; CDR3aa: CASSQKTGLAGPTHNEQFF